This is a list of T cell receptor beta chains from one sample in a study of shared clonotypes between healthy human individuals. Here immunoSEQ multiplex PCR was the method, and the copy in TCRdb shows in-frame clones only, minus some. The sample has about 480,000 clones, 79% seen once; the top ten hold 10% to 15%. The sample was PBMCs. These receptors originate from a middle-aged woman in good health. Some clones in this sample may be carry-over from other donors' samples. The CDR3 runs from the conserved cysteine through the conserved F or W.

J,V,CDR3
TRBJ1-1,TRBV18,CASSPRTANTEAFF
TRBJ2-1,TRBV5-1,CASSLGQSSYNEQFF
TRBJ2-4,TRBV7-2,CASSSPRRLAKNIQYF
TRBJ2-1,TRBV7-3,CASSPSGTDNEQFF
TRBJ2-2,TRBV10-3,CAIGRLTNTGELFF
TRBJ2-5,TRBV7-7,CASSSGTEETQYF
TRBJ2-6,TRBV19,CASSDGTGANVLTF
TRBJ2-1,TRBV19,CASSTPGLGSHNEQFF
TRBJ2-2,TRBV28,CASLSRSTGELFF
TRBJ2-4,TRBV19,CASKDSQKNIQYF
TRBJ2-7,TRBV6-5,CASSSRVTGGYEQYF
TRBJ2-5,TRBV5-1,CASSLELAGLQETQYF
TRBJ2-1,TRBV10-3,CAISEQLGQVYNEQFF
TRBJ2-3,TRBV6-1,CASSDPSGTDTQYF
TRBJ2-1,TRBV5-1,CASSSGSYNEQFF
TRBJ2-2,TRBV19,CATSTEGRESGELFF
TRBJ2-7,TRBV9,CASSAGLSSEQYF
TRBJ1-4,TRBV11-2,CASSHRTGSKEKLFF
TRBJ2-7,TRBV5-4,CATGTVYEQYF
TRBJ2-7,TRBV27,CASSPDWTGNYEQYF
TRBJ2-5,TRBV30,CAWSVRLGQGPQETQYF
TRBJ1-1,TRBV6-6,CASSYSISTEAFF
TRBJ1-1,TRBV6-7,CASREPPGHRILEAFF
TRBJ1-1,TRBV19,CASSILGPGVEAFF
TRBJ1-2,TRBV10-3,CAISDRFHYGYTF
TRBJ2-7,TRBV4-1,CASSQERSGGSYEQYF
TRBJ2-7,TRBV4-1,CASSPGGGTSGYEQYF
TRBJ2-7,TRBV28,CASSRIQGVGEQYF
TRBJ2-1,TRBV19,CASGRGPLPSYNEQFF
TRBJ2-1,TRBV29-1,CSVEPRLAEYNEQFF
TRBJ1-1,TRBV28,CASSGYRERNTEAFF
TRBJ2-2,TRBV5-1,CASSLATGVGTGELFF
TRBJ1-1,TRBV6-6,CASSYAGHTYTEAFF
TRBJ2-3,TRBV11-2,CASSLRLAGGPDTQYF
TRBJ2-1,TRBV6-1,CASSEAPYGRSSYNEQFF
TRBJ1-1,TRBV5-1,CASSLQGMNTEAFF
TRBJ2-3,TRBV30,CACQGGIARDTQYF
TRBJ2-7,TRBV6-1,CASSEGLSGGPYSYEQYF
TRBJ1-2,TRBV5-1,CASSLDTTSFYGYTF
TRBJ2-1,TRBV29-1,CSVGGGANEQFF